This record concerns one T cell receptor beta chain sequence. The source of the sample is a study of OX40 agonist ivuxolimab in advanced cancers. In the study overall: Treatment of patients was with ivuxolimab, an agonistic anti-OX40 (CD134) antibody. Age averaged about 60 years (range roughly 23 to 79), and roughly 82% were male.

Any history of autoimmune disease or systemic immunosuppression disqualified patients. Clones were sequenced by immunoSEQ multiplex PCR, and TCRdb holds only the in-frame ones, with some missing. Of around 74,000 clones listed, 85% to 95% are singletons. Sequencing used CD4+ or CD8+ T cells sorted from blood, obtained in a trial of the OX40 agonist ivuxolimab. This receptor was identified in an adult with an advanced solid tumor such as melanoma, head and neck, liver or kidney cancer.

As DNA, the CDR3 is TGTGCCAGCAGCCAAGATAGGGAGGGGACGGGTGAAAAACTGTTTTTT. This sequence encodes CASSQDREGTGEKLFF. The chain joins TRBV4-2 to TRBJ1-4, with D maybe TRBD1 (5 bases). Trimming stripped 0 bases from V and 7 bases from J, with 15 bases between. The germline gives CDR1 LGHNA, CDR2 YNFKEQ. The CDR3 totals 16 residues.